Each of the 24 T cell receptor beta chains below was sequenced from the same sample in a study of T cell responses to AZD1222 COVID-19 vaccine. TCRdb's table, derived via immunoSEQ multiplex PCR, lists solely in-frame clones and lacks some. The table has about 220,000 clones, under 95% seen once. Here the sequenced sample was peripheral blood, taken on day 0 of MenACWY control vaccination. Receptors were obtained from an adult in good health.

The chain joins TRBV5-1 to TRBJ1-3, with D tentatively TRBD1 (5 bases). V lost 1 base to trimming and J lost 0 bases, with 14 bases between them. This CDR3 has 17 amino acids. The germline V gene has CDR1 SGHRS and CDR2 YFSETQ. The CDR3 is CASSLRSSDSSGNTIYF. The CDR3 DNA reads as TGCGCCAGCAGCTTGCGGTCTTCAGACAGCTCTGGAAACACCATATATTTT.

The rearrangement uses TRBV19 and TRBJ1-5, with a weak D call TRBD1 (5 bases). The germline CDR1 and CDR2 sequences are LNHDA and SQIVND (reference sequence). There are 16 residues in the CDR3. The V end lost 0 bases, the J end lost 8 bases, and 17 bases lay between the germline ends. CDR3 sequence: CASSIDLSPGRKPQHF. In nucleotides, the CDR3 is TGTGCCAGTAGTATAGATCTGTCGCCAGGGAGGAAGCCCCAGCATTTT.

DNA for the CDR3: TGTGCCAGCAGCCGGGGGTCTGGGAATTCACCCCTCCACTTT. Translated: CASSRGSGNSPLHF. The rearrangement uses TRBV3-1 (or the pseudogene TRBV3-2) and TRBJ1-6; D might be TRBD1 (5 bases). Per the germline V gene, CDR1 is LGHDT and CDR2 is YNNKEL (reference sequence). CDR3 length: 14 amino acids. V lost 4 bases and J 7 bases, leaving 11 bases between the germline ends.

The rearrangement joins TRBV7-3 to TRBJ2-3; D might be TRBD2 (5 bases). Trimming shortened V by 6 bases and J by 0 bases, and 10 bases separated the two germline ends. The CDR3 extends over 14 amino acids. CDR1 and CDR2 from the germline V gene are SGHTA and FQGTGA. The CDR3 nucleotides are TGTGCCAGCAGTCCGGGGATAAGCACAGATACGCAGTATTTT. This codes for CASSPGISTDTQYF.

The chain recombines TRBV28 with TRBJ2-7, with TRBD2 identical over 10 bases. Germline V CDR1 and CDR2: MDHEN, SYDVKM. There are 16 residues in the CDR3. The V gene end was trimmed by 3 bases and the J gene end by 6 bases; junction bases not matched to a gene: 11. The CDR3 nucleotides are TGTGCCAGCAGTTTCCTTTCAGCCAGCGGGGGGGCCGAGCAGTACTTC. This sequence encodes CASSFLSASGGAEQYF.

The chain uses TRBV14 and TRBJ1-1, with a possible D match to TRBD1 (5 bases). Trimming removed 1 base at V and 4 bases at J, with 10 bases between. Germline CDR1 SGHDN, CDR2 FVKESK. The CDR3 is made up of 14 amino acids. The CDR3 here is CASSQGAGGTEAFF. CDR3 DNA sequence: TGTGCCAGCAGCCAAGGAGCCGGGGGCACTGAAGCTTTCTTT.

The chain employs TRBV3-1 (or the pseudogene TRBV3-2) and TRBJ1-4; D remains unclear. The CDR3 length is 15 residues. Germline values: CDR1 LGHDT, CDR2 YNNKEL (reference sequence). V lost 4 bases to trimming and J lost 5 bases, with 14 bases between them. In DNA, the CDR3 is TGTGCCAGCAGCCCCTACAGAGGAAACAATGAAAAACTGTTTTTT. Protein: CASSPYRGNNEKLFF.

The chain combines TRBV2 with TRBJ1-2, with 7 bases lining up with TRBD1. The CDR3 contains 15 residues. Germline V gene sequence: CDR1 SNHLY, CDR2 FYNNEI. Trimming removed 5 bases from V and 5 bases from J; junction bases left unmatched: 11. This CDR3 reads CASSLRTGMGYGYTF. CDR3 coding DNA: TGTGCCAGCAGTCTCCGGACAGGAATGGGGTATGGCTACACCTTC. Supplemented by reference TRBV2 and TRBJ1-2, the full variable domain reads EPEVTQTPSHQVTQMGQEVILRCVPISNHLYFYWYRQILGQKVEFLVSFYNNEISEKSEIFDDQFSVERPDGSNFTLKIRSTKLEDSAMYFCASSLRTGMGYGYTFGSGTRLTVV.

The chain employs TRBV7-9 and TRBJ2-3; 7 bases line up with TRBD1. This CDR3 comprises 18 residues. CDR1 and CDR2 (germline): SEHNR, FQNEAQ (reference sequence). The V segment lost 5 bases and the J segment 5 bases; nucleotides outside the gene matches: 19. In DNA form, the CDR3 reads TGTGCCAGCAGCGCCACCCTACAGGGGCGTCCCGGCAGAGATACGCAGTATTTT. The encoded protein is CASSATLQGRPGRDTQYF. Filled out from reference TRBV7-9 and TRBJ2-3, the complete variable domain reads DTGVSQNPRHKITKRGQNVTFRCDPISEHNRLYWYRQTLGQGPEFLTYFQNEAQLEKSRLLSDRFSAERPKGSFSTLEIQRTEQGDSAMYLCASSATLQGRPGRDTQYFGPGTRLTVL.

The chain recombines TRBV25-1 with TRBJ1-2; possibly TRBD1 for D (5 bases). V was clipped by 6 bases and J by 6 bases, with 14 bases between them. Germline CDR1 and CDR2: MGHDK and SYGVNS. This CDR3 has 13 residues. The CDR3 reads CASRGLGANGYTF. The CDR3 DNA follows: TGTGCCAGCAGGGGACTTGGGGCGAATGGCTACACCTTC.

This chain uses TRBV5-1 with TRBJ2-5; D may match TRBD1 or TRBD2 (5 bases each). The V and J ends lost 2 bases and 1 base respectively, with 12 bases between them. The CDR3 contains 15 residues. From germline, CDR1 is SGHRS and CDR2 YFSETQ. CDR3: CASSFPGRTQETQYF. The CDR3 bases are TGCGCCAGCAGCTTCCCGGGACGCACCCAAGAGACCCAGTACTTC.

V is TRBV19 and J is TRBJ1-2; 7 nucleotides align to TRBD1. Germline CDR1 reads LNHDA; CDR2 reads SQIVND (reference sequence). After removal of 4 bases from V and 4 bases from J, the junction contained 6 bases not matched to a gene. This CDR3 spans 14 amino acids. CDR3 in amino acids: CASSRDSSLYGYTF. The CDR3 DNA follows: TGTGCCAGTAGTAGGGACAGTTCCCTCTATGGCTACACCTTC.

The chain is built from TRBV19 and TRBJ1-4; D remains unclear. Germline V gene sequence: CDR1 LNHDA, CDR2 SQIVND (reference sequence). V gave up 5 bases and J gave up 0 bases, with 7 bases separating them. This CDR3 contains 14 residues. DNA of the CDR3: TGTGCCAGTAGTCTCCCTGCAACTAATGAAAAACTGTTTTTT. It translates to CASSLPATNEKLFF. Based on the CDR3 plus reference TRBV19 and TRBJ1-4, the full variable domain is DGGITQSPKYLFRKEGQNVTLSCEQNLNHDAMYWYRQDPGQGLRLIYYSQIVNDFQKGDIAEGYSVSREKKESFPLTVTSAQKNPTAFYLCASSLPATNEKLFFGSGTQLSVL.

This clone appeared a few times. The CDR3: CAWGRDRPEAFF. As DNA, the CDR3 is TGTGCCTGGGGAAGGGACAGGCCCGAAGCTTTCTTT. The chain carries TRBV30 and TRBJ1-1; TRBD1 matches 8 bases. This CDR3 is built from 12 residues. Germline V gene data show CDR1 as GTSNPN and CDR2 as SVGIG (reference sequence). The ends lost 5 bases at V and 8 bases at J; junction bases unmatched: 7.

The chain carries TRBV12-2 and TRBJ2-2; the DNA was not compared with TRBD1, the D call given in the table. TRBV12-2 is a pseudogene. The CDR3 is made up of 17 amino acids. CDR3 amino acids: CASRLEKDRGNTGELFF. The CDR3, as DNA: TGTGCAAGTCGCTTAGAGAAGGACAGGGGTAACACCGGGGAGCTGTTTTTT.

The rearrangement uses TRBV6-6 and TRBJ2-2; D remains ambiguous. Trimming took off 5 bases at V and 6 bases at J, with 7 bases between the two ends. The germline V gene encodes CDR1 MNHNY and CDR2 SVGAGI (reference sequence). The CDR3 contains 12 residues. In DNA form, the CDR3 reads TGTGCCAGCAGTGCCGGCTCCGGGGAGCTGTTTTTT. This translates into CASSAGSGELFF.

V is TRBV19 and J is TRBJ1-5; no reliable D call. The V end was cut by 4 bases, the J end by 0 bases, with 16 bases between. Per the germline V gene, CDR1 is LNHDA and CDR2 is SQIVND (reference sequence). This CDR3 comprises 17 residues. Here the CDR3 DNA reads TGTGCCAGTAGTACACCGGGTCGCCGGGATAGCAATCAGCCCCAGCATTTT. Translated, it gives CASSTPGRRDSNQPQHF.

In its sample, this clone was seen a few times. The CDR3 sequence is CATGEGQRDTGELFF. CDR3 nucleotides: TGTGCCACCGGCGAGGGACAGCGAGACACCGGGGAGCTGTTTTTT. The chain carries TRBV24-1 and TRBJ2-2; TRBD1 agrees at 7 bases. This CDR3 has 15 residues. V lost 9 bases and J lost 3; bases outside the gene matches: 9. Germline CDR1 KGHDR, CDR2 SFDVKD.

The chain combines TRBV9 with TRBJ1-1; 10 bases fit TRBD1. This CDR3 spans 16 amino acids. The V and J ends lost 4 bases and 4 bases, in that order; junction bases with no gene match: 10. Germline V gives CDR1 SGDLS, CDR2 YYNGEE. CDR3 sequence: CASSPRDRGGGTEAFF. CDR3 sequence (DNA): TGTGCCAGCAGCCCGAGGGACAGGGGTGGCGGCACTGAAGCTTTCTTT.

V and J are TRBV5-1 and TRBJ1-4, with D perhaps TRBD1 (6 bases). This CDR3 comprises 15 residues. V was cut by 4 bases and J by 5 bases, with 15 bases left in between. Germline-derived CDR1 and CDR2 are SGHRS and YFSETQ. CDR3 coding DNA: TGCGCCAGCAGCCGCGACGGACAGACAAATGAAAAACTGTTTTTT. Its translation is CASSRDGQTNEKLFF.

The J gene is TRBJ2-4, the V gene TRBV7-2; tentatively, D is TRBD2 (7 bases). Trimming shortened V by 6 bases and J by 8 bases, and 20 bases separated the two germline ends. CDR3 length: 15 amino acids. Germline V gene lookup returns CDR1 SGHTA and CDR2 FQGNSA. CDR3 region: CASRSRGGGEDIQYF. The DNA of the CDR3 is TGTGCCAGCAGGTCAAGAGGGGGGGGCGAGGACATTCAGTACTTC.

The J gene is TRBJ2-3, the V gene TRBV5-1; 7 nucleotides agree with TRBD2. J gave up 1 base and V 4 bases, and 9 bases lay outside the gene matches. Germline V gene data show CDR1 as SGHRS and CDR2 as YFSETQ. This CDR3 has 16 amino acids. CDR3 nucleotide sequence: TGCGCCAGCAGCAGAGAGGAGCGGGGAGGCACAGATACGCAGTATTTT. Its translation: CASSREERGGTDTQYF.

Concerning this clone itself: This same CDR3 is encoded by further DNA sequences in the sample. CDR3 protein: CASRVGGSGYTF. CDR3 in DNA: TGTGCCAGCAGGGTCGGGGGAAGCGGCTACACCTTC. The chain couples TRBV2 to TRBJ1-2; possible D gene TRBD1, 5 bases. V lost 6 bases and J lost 8, with 13 bases in between. In germline, CDR1 is SNHLY, CDR2 FYNNEI. The CDR3 has 12 residues.

The V gene is TRBV7-3, the J gene TRBJ2-5; 7 bases are shared with TRBD1. The CDR3 runs to 13 residues. V lost 4 bases to trimming and J lost 5 bases; unmatched junction nucleotides: 4. Looked up from germline, CDR1 is SGHTA and CDR2 is FQGTGA. CDR3 loop: CASSSGQTETQYF. The CDR3 region has the DNA TGTGCCAGCAGCTCGGGACAGACGGAGACCCAGTACTTC.